One T cell receptor beta chain is described in this entry. The antigen is undetermined. Only in-frame clones appear in the TCRdb table, and some are missing; sequencing was by immunoSEQ multiplex PCR. This sample carries about 70,000 clones, less than 90% of them seen once, and the ten largest clones take 10% to 15%. V was clipped by 6 bases and J by 5 bases, with 20 bases between them. Looked up from germline, CDR1 is SNHLY and CDR2 is FYNNEI. The CDR3 spans 15 residues. The data were taken from a study of OX40 agonist ivuxolimab in advanced cancers. Notes on the study in general: More expanded clones were seen, on average, in CD8+ T cells than in CD4+.

The source material was CD4+ or CD8+ T cells sorted from blood, sampled in a trial of the OX40 agonist ivuxolimab. The sequence derives from an adult with an advanced solid tumor such as melanoma, head and neck, liver or kidney cancer. The V gene is TRBV2, the J gene TRBJ2-7; tentatively, D is TRBD2 (5 bases). The CDR3 reads CASSARTQVIHEQYF. The CDR3 DNA sequence: TGTGCCAGCAGCGCTCGGACTCAAGTTATCCACGAGCAGTACTTC.